These 27 T cell receptor beta chains originate from one sample sequenced in a study of radiation and T cells in renal cell carcinoma. Some clones are missing from TCRdb's copy, which holds only in-frame ones; the method was immunoSEQ multiplex PCR. The repertoire holds approximately 170,000 clones, with roughly nine tenths as singletons. The time point here: blood 4 weeks post-SBRT, at nephrectomy. As for treatment: 15 Gy SBRT to primary tumor, nephrectomy 4 weeks later. The sample in question was blood, obtained from a patient whose treatment included radiotherapy and nephrectomy. These receptors were taken from a woman in her fifties or sixties with renal cell carcinoma.

The DNA for the CDR3 is TGTGCCAGCAGGGAACAAGCCTACTCCTACAATGAGCAGTTCTTC. It translates to CASREQAYSYNEQFF. This chain links TRBV6-1 with TRBJ2-1; D is unresolved. Germline values: CDR1 MNHNS, CDR2 SASEGT. The V end lost 6 bases, the J end lost 0 bases, and 12 bases lay between the germline ends. The CDR3 loop spans 15 amino acids.

This sequence joins TRBV7-9 and TRBJ2-5, with 8 nucleotides matching TRBD1. The ends lost 2 bases at V and 2 bases at J; junction bases unmatched: 4. The germline gives CDR1 SEHNR, CDR2 FQNEAQ (reference sequence). The length of the CDR3 is 15 residues. The CDR3 DNA sequence: TGTGCCAGCAGCTTAAGACAGGGGCTACAAGAGACCCAGTACTTC. Its translation: CASSLRQGLQETQYF.

The chain recombines TRBV7-2 with TRBJ2-1, with 7 bases aligning to TRBD2. Germline CDR1 is SGHTA and CDR2 is FQGNSA. After removal of 5 bases from V and 5 bases from J, the junction contained 3 bases not matched to a gene. The CDR3 is made up of 13 amino acids. CDR3 coding DNA: TGTGCCAGCAGCATGGGACTAAACAATGAGCAGTTCTTC. This codes for CASSMGLNNEQFF.

The CDR3 nucleotides read TGCGCCAGCAGCCAAGAGAGGGTGGATAATTCACCCCTCCACTTT. It codes for CASSQERVDNSPLHF. V gene TRBV4-1 combines with J gene TRBJ1-6; D call uncertain. The CDR3 spans 15 residues. Germline CDR1 is MGHRA and CDR2 is YSYEKL. The germline V and J ends were trimmed by 0 bases and 5 bases, with 8 bases remaining between them.

This clone was recorded once. The chain has TRBV4-2 and TRBJ1-4; D call uncertain. V was shortened by 1 base and J by 1 base, with 4 bases between the two germline ends. CDR1 LGHNA and CDR2 YNFKEQ come from the germline V gene. This CDR3 has 14 residues. CDR3 residues: CASSQALTNEKLFF. The CDR3 nucleotides read TGTGCCAGCAGCCAAGCGCTAACTAATGAAAAACTGTTTTTT.

The rearrangement links TRBV6-1 to TRBJ2-2; D is possibly TRBD1 (5 bases). The CDR3 runs 14 residues. Germline CDR1 MNHNS, CDR2 SASEGT. V was clipped by 6 bases and J by 1 base, with 9 bases between them. The CDR3 loop reads CASRIQENTGELFF. The CDR3 DNA follows: TGTGCCAGCAGGATACAGGAGAACACCGGGGAGCTGTTTTTT.

This sequence joins TRBV5-1 and TRBJ1-3; a weak D match, TRBD1 (5 bases). The CDR3 totals 14 residues. CDR1 is SGHRS, CDR2 YFSETQ, per germline. The germline V and J ends were trimmed by 4 bases and 1 base, with 9 bases remaining between them. CDR3 sequence reads: CASSRDGSGNTIYF. CDR3 sequence (DNA): TGCGCCAGCAGCCGGGACGGGTCTGGAAACACCATATATTTT.

This clone was recorded once. The CDR3 bases are TGCAGCGCCACTACAGGGGGCAGGGGTCAGCCCCAGCATTTT. Translating gives CSATTGGRGQPQHF. The V call is TRBV29-1, the J call TRBJ1-5, with TRBD1 matching over 9 bases. Germline values: CDR1 SQVTM, CDR2 ANQGSEA. The ends lost 7 bases at V and 6 bases at J; junction bases unmatched: 10. The CDR3 covers 14 residues.

The V call is TRBV18, the J call TRBJ1-1, with D unclear. The CDR3 spans 12 residues. Germline CDR1 reads KGHSH; CDR2 reads LQKENI. V shed 4 bases and J shed 0 bases, with 3 bases lying between them. DNA for the CDR3: TGTGCCAGCTCACGGGTGAACACTGAAGCTTTCTTT. This sequence encodes CASSRVNTEAFF.

The V gene is TRBV19, the J gene TRBJ1-2; tentative D call: TRBD1 (5 bases). The V end was cut by 7 bases, the J end by 3 bases, with 18 bases between. Germline V CDR1 and CDR2: LNHDA, SQIVND (reference sequence). CDR3 length: 15 amino acids. CDR3 residues: CASTTVGGADYGYTF. CDR3 nucleotides: TGTGCCAGTACCACGGTAGGTGGGGCGGACTATGGCTACACCTTC.

The J gene is TRBJ2-1, the V gene TRBV10-3, with 8 bases aligning to TRBD2. Germline V lookup: CDR1 ENHRY, CDR2 SYGVKD. This CDR3 has 16 residues. V lost 0 bases to trimming and J lost 4 bases; unmatched junction nucleotides: 5. DNA of the CDR3: TGTGCCATCAGTGAGTCGAACGGGGGGGCATACAATGAGCAGTTCTTC. Amino acid sequence: CAISESNGGAYNEQFF.

The rearrangement links TRBV4-1 to TRBJ2-7; perhaps TRBD1 as D (5 bases). Germline CDR1 MGHRA, CDR2 YSYEKL. Trimming took 1 base from V and 2 from J, leaving 12 bases between them. CDR3 length equals 15 residues. CDR3 sequence: CASSQVQGTAYEQYF. CDR3 bases: TGCGCCAGCAGCCAAGTCCAGGGAACGGCCTACGAGCAGTACTTC.

The chain links TRBV25-1 to TRBJ2-3; D not resolved. The CDR3 has 11 amino acids. CDR1 and CDR2 (germline): MGHDK, SYGVNS. V was cut by 3 bases and J by 7 bases, with 5 bases left in between. The CDR3 loop is CASSDANTQYF. The CDR3 DNA reads as TGTGCCAGCAGTGACGCGAATACGCAGTATTTT.

This chain joins TRBV2 and TRBJ2-5; either TRBD1 or TRBD2 may supply D (5 bases each). This CDR3 has 16 residues. Trimming took 7 bases from V and 3 from J, leaving 21 bases between them. Germline loops: CDR1 SNHLY, CDR2 FYNNEI. CDR3 sequence (DNA): TGTGCCAGCACCACACTACCGGGGACGACGGAAGAGACCCAGTACTTC. Encoded protein: CASTTLPGTTEETQYF.

The gene calls are TRBV18 and TRBJ2-7; 8 bases line up with TRBD1. CDR3 size: 16 residues. The germline V gene encodes CDR1 KGHSH and CDR2 LQKENI. V shed 2 bases and J 2 bases; nucleotides not matched to a gene: 8. The CDR3 spells CASSPGPGQATYEQYF. For the CDR3, the DNA is TGTGCCAGCTCACCAGGTCCGGGACAGGCCACCTACGAGCAGTACTTC.

The gene calls are TRBV7-2 and TRBJ1-2; D is undetermined. The V end lost 6 bases, the J end lost 2 bases, and 10 bases lay between the germline ends. Germline V gene data show CDR1 as SGHTA and CDR2 as FQGNSA. The CDR3 covers 13 residues. DNA of the CDR3: TGTGCCAGCAGGGGAAGTCTGAACTATGGCTACACCTTC. The encoded protein is CASRGSLNYGYTF.

The chain is built from TRBV7-3 and TRBJ1-1, with D maybe TRBD1 (6 bases). V lost 1 base and J lost 8, with 11 bases in between. Per germline, CDR1 SGHTA and CDR2 FQGTGA. This CDR3 is 13 amino acids long. In DNA, the CDR3 is TGTGCCAGCAGCTTAAAGGGAGGGACAGAAGCTTTCTTT. The encoded protein is CASSLKGGTEAFF. The full variable domain, completed using reference TRBV7-3 and TRBJ1-1, is GAGVSQTPSNKVTEKGKYVELRCDPISGHTALYWYRQSLGQGPEFLIYFQGTGAADDSGLPNDRFFAVRPEGSVSTLKIQRTERGDSAVYLCASSLKGGTEAFFGQGTRLTVV.

This clone is a singleton in its sample. V and J are TRBV18 and TRBJ2-7; 9 bases are a match to TRBD1. Germline CDR1 KGHSH, CDR2 LQKENI. The CDR3 runs 15 residues. V lost 5 bases to trimming and J lost 7 bases; unmatched junction nucleotides: 12. The CDR3 reads CASSSWTGERGEQYF. The DNA for the CDR3 is TGTGCCAGCTCATCATGGACAGGGGAGAGAGGTGAGCAGTACTTC.

The chain links TRBV29-1 to TRBJ1-4; D not certain. The germline gives CDR1 SQVTM, CDR2 ANQGSEA. Trimming left V 7 bases short and J 0 bases short, with 9 bases between. CDR3 length: 13 residues. Here the CDR3 reads CSARSATNEKLFF. CDR3 in DNA: TGCAGCGCCCGATCCGCAACTAATGAAAAACTGTTTTTT.

This chain joins TRBV7-2 and TRBJ1-2; D perhaps matches TRBD1 (6 bases). The CDR3 extends over 14 amino acids. Trimming left V 1 base short and J 7 bases short, with 13 bases between. The germline CDR1 and CDR2 sequences are SGHTA and FQGNSA. This chain's CDR3 is CASSLDLRGGGYTF. The CDR3, as DNA: TGTGCCAGCAGCTTAGACCTCAGGGGAGGTGGCTACACCTTC.

The gene calls are TRBV5-4 and TRBJ1-2; unclear D gene. Looked up from germline, CDR1 is SGHNT and CDR2 is YYREEE (reference sequence). V was clipped by 0 bases and J by 5 bases, with 8 bases between them. This CDR3 contains 13 residues. The CDR3 DNA reads TGTGCCAGCAGCTTGGGTCGGGGTTATGGCTACACCTTC. This gives the protein CASSLGRGYGYTF.

This clone was found once. The chain carries TRBV6-5 and TRBJ2-2; D might be TRBD1 or TRBD2, each matching 5 bases. Germline V CDR1 and CDR2: MNHEY, SVGAGI. The CDR3 runs to 13 residues. V was trimmed by 2 bases and J by 4 bases, leaving 5 bases between them. As DNA, the CDR3 is TGTGCCAGCAGTTACGGGGGCACCGGGGAGCTGTTTTTT. Its translation: CASSYGGTGELFF.

The chain uses TRBV18 and TRBJ1-3; maybe TRBD1 (6 bases). The CDR3 runs to 14 residues. The germline V gene encodes CDR1 KGHSH and CDR2 LQKENI. The V gene lost 5 bases and the J gene lost 3 bases, with 11 bases spanning the gap. The CDR3 nucleotides are TGTGCCAGCTCATACAGGGAAAGTGGAAACACCATATATTTT. Translating it yields CASSYRESGNTIYF.

V usage is TRBV6-5 and J usage is TRBJ1-2; D is possibly TRBD1 (5 bases). This CDR3 region has 14 residues. Germline CDR1 reads MNHEY; CDR2 reads SVGAGI. V was pared by 6 bases and J by 5 bases, with 16 bases between. CDR3 residues: CASRPAGEGYGYTF. CDR3 coding DNA: TGTGCCAGCAGGCCTGCGGGGGAGGGGTATGGCTACACCTTC.

This clone was detected once. The CDR3 nucleotides read TGCGCCAGCAGTGATCCAGGGATTCGCTCCTACGAGCAGTACTTC. This codes for CASSDPGIRSYEQYF. The chain recombines TRBV10-2 with TRBJ2-7, with D perhaps TRBD1 (5 bases). V was cut by 3 bases and J by 0 bases, with 12 bases left in between. CDR1 WSHSY and CDR2 SAAADI come from the germline V gene. The CDR3 consists of 15 residues.

This chain joins TRBV5-1 and TRBJ1-1; possibly TRBD1 for D (6 bases). V was shortened by 1 base and J by 2 bases, with 12 bases between the two germline ends. This CDR3 spans 15 amino acids. Germline CDR1 SGHRS, CDR2 YFSETQ. CDR3 residues: CASSLTTGANTEAFF. CDR3 bases: TGCGCCAGCAGCTTGACAACGGGGGCTAACACTGAAGCTTTCTTT.

J is TRBJ1-1 and V is TRBV5-4; D possibly corresponds to TRBD1 (5 bases). CDR3 length: 15 amino acids. V lost 6 bases and J lost 3, with 18 bases in between. Germline lookup yields CDR1 SGHNT and CDR2 YYREEE (reference sequence). The CDR3 sequence is CASKNDLWGDTEAFF. The CDR3 DNA reads TGTGCCAGCAAAAACGACCTTTGGGGGGACACTGAAGCTTTCTTT.